This T cell receptor (beta chain) was captured in a study of T cell responses to AZD1222 COVID-19 vaccine. Sequencing was performed with immunoSEQ multiplex PCR; in TCRdb, only in-frame clones are kept and a portion is missing. The sample consists of about 150,000 clones, around 86% of them appearing once. With regard to this clone: Its antigen remains unknown.

Study findings and constraints: Only a handful of AZD1222 recipients, five to seven in all, had baseline seropositivity.

Specimen: peripheral blood, collected 28 days after the second AZD1222 dose. This receptor was obtained from an adult who received the AZD1222 COVID-19 vaccine.

CDR3 residues: CASSIDSGPLSPLHF. The DNA for the CDR3 is TGTGCCAGTAGTATTGATTCAGGCCCGCTTTCACCCCTCCACTTT. The chain links TRBV19 to TRBJ1-6; the D is unclear. The CDR3 sequence is 15 residues long. Trimming cost V 3 bases and J 9 bases, with 15 bases left between them. Germline CDR1 reads LNHDA; CDR2 reads SQIVND (reference sequence).